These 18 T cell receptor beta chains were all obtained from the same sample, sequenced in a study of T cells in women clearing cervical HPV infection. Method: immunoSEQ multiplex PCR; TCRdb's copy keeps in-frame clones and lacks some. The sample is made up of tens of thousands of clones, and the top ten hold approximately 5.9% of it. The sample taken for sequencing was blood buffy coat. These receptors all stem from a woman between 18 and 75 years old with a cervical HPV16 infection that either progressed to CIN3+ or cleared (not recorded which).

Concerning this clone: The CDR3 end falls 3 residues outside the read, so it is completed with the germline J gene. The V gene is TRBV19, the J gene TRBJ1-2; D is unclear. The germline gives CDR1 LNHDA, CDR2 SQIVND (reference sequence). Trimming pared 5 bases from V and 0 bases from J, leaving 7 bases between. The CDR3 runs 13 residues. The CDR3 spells CASSQVANYGYTF. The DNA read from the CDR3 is TGTGCCAGTAGTCAGGTGGCTAACTATGGC.

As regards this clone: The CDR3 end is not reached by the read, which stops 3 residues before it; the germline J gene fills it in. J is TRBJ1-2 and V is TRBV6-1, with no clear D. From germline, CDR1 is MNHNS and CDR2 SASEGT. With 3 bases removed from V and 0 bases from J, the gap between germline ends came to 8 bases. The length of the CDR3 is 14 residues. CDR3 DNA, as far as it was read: TGTGCCAGCAGTGAGACTACGGCTAACTATGGC. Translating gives CASSETTANYG. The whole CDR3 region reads CASSETTANYGYTF.

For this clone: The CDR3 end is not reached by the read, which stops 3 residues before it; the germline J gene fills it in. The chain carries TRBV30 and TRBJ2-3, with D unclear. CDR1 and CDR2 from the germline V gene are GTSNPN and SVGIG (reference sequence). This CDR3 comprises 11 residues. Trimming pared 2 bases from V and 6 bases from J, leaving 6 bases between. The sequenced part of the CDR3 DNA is TGTGCCTGGAGTCTATGGGATACG. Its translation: CAWSLWDT. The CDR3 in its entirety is CAWSLWDTQYF.

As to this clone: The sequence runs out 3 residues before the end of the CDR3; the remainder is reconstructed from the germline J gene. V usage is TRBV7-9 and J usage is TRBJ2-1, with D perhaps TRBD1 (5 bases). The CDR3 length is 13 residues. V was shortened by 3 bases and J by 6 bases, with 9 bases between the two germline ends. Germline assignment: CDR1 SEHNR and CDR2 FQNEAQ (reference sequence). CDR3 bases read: TGTGCCAGCAGCTTTTCCCAGGGCAATGAG. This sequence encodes CASSFSQGNE. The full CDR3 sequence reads CASSFSQGNEQFF.

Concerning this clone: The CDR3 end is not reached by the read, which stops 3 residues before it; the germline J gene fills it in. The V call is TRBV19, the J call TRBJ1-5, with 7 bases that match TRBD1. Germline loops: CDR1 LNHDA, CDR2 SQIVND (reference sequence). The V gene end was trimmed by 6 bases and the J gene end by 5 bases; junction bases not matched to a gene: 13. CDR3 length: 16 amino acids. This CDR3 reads CASSLTPWTGYQPQHF. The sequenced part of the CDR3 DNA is TGTGCCAGTAGCCTGACTCCTTGGACAGGTTATCAGCCC.

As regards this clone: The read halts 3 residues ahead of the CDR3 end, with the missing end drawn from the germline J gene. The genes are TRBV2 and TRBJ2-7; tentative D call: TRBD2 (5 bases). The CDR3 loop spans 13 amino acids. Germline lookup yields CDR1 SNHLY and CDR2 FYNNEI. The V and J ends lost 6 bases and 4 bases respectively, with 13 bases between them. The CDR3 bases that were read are TGTGCCAGCAGCAGAGGACTCGGGTACGAG. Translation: CASSRGLGYE. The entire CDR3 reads CASSRGLGYEQYF.

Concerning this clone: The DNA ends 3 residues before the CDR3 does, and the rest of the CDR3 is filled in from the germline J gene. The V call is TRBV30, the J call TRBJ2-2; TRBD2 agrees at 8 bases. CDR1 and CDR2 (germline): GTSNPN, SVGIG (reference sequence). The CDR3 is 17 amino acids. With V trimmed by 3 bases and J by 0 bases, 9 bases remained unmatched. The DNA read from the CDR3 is TGTGCCTGGAGCGGGTTGACTAGCGCGTCGAACACCGGGGAG. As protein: CAWSGLTSASNTGE. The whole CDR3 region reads CAWSGLTSASNTGELFF.

CDR3: CAWKPPGGPQYF. CDR3 DNA, as far as it was read: TGTGCCTGGAAGCCCCCCGGAGGGCCG. This chain joins TRBV30 and TRBJ2-3; perhaps TRBD2 as D (6 bases). The CDR3 end falls 3 residues outside the read, so it is completed with the germline J gene. Looked up from germline, CDR1 is GTSNPN and CDR2 is SVGIG (reference sequence). CDR3 length: 12 amino acids.

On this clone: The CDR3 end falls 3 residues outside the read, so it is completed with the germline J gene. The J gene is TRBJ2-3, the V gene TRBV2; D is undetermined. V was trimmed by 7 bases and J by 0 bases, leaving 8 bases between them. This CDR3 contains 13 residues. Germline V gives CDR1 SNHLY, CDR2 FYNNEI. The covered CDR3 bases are TGTGCCAGCATCAGCGAAAGCACAGATACG. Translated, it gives CASISESTDT. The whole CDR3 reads CASISESTDTQYF.

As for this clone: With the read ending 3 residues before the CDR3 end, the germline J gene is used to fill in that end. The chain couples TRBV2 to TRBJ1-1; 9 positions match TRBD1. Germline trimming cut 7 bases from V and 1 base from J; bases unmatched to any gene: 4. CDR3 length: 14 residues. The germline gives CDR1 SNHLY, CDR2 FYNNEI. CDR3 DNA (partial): TGTGCCAGCATCCGGACAGGGGCGAACACTGAA. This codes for CASIRTGANTE. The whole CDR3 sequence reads CASIRTGANTEAFF.

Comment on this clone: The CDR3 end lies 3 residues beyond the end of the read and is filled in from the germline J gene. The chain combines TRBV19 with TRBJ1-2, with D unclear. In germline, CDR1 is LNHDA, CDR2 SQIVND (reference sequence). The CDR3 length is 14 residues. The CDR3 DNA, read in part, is TGTGCCAGTAGATTAGCGGGATCCCACAATGAC. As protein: CASRLAGSHND. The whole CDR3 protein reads CASRLAGSHNDYTF.

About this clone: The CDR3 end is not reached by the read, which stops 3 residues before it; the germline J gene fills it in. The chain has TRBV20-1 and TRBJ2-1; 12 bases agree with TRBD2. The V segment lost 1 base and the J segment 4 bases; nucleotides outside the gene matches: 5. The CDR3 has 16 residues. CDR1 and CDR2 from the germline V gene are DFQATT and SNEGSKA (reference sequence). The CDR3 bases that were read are TGCAGTGCTAGAGCTATCGGACTAGCGGGGTACAATGAG. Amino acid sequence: CSARAIGLAGYNE. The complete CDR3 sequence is CSARAIGLAGYNEQFF.

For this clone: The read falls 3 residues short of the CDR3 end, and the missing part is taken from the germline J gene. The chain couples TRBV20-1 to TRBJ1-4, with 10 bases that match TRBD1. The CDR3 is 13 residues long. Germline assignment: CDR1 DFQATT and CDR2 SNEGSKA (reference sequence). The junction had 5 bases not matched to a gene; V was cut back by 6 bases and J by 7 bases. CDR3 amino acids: CSATGTGAEKLFF. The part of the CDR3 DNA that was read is TGCAGTGCCACCGGGACAGGGGCTGAAAAA.

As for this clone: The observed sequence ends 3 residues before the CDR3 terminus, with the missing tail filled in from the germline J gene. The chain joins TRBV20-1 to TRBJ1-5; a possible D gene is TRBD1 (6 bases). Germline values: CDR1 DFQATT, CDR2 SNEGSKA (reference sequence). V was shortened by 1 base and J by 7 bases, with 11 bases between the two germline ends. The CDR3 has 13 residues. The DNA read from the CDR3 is TGCAGTGCTAGAGTAACGGGGGGCCAGCCC. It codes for CSARVTGGQP. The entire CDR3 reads CSARVTGGQPQHF.

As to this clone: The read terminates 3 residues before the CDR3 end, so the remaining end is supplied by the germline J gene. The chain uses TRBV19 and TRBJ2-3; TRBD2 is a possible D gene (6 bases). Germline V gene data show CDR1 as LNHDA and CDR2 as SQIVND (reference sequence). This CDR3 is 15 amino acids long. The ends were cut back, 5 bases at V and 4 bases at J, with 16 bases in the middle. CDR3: CASSPAGFRADTQYF. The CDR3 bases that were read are TGTGCCAGTAGTCCCGCGGGGTTTCGGGCAGATACG. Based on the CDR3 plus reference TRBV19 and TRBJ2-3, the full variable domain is DGGITQSPKYLFRKEGQNVTLSCEQNLNHDAMYWYRQDPGQGLRLIYYSQIVNDFQKGDIAEGYSVSREKKESFPLTVTSAQKNPTAFYLCASSPAGFRADTQYFGPGTRLTVL.

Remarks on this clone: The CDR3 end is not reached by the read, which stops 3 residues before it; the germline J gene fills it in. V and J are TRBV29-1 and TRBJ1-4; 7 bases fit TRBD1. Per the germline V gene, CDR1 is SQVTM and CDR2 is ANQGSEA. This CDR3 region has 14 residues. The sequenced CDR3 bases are TGCAGCGTTGAGAAGGGGGCTGGGGCCAACGTA. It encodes CSVEKGAGANV. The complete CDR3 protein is CSVEKGAGANVLFF. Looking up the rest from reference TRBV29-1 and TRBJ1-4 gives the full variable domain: SAVISQKPSRDICQRGTSLTIQCQVDSQVTMMFWYRQQPGQSLTLIATANQGSEATYESGFVIDKFPISRPNLTFSTLTVSNMSPEDSSIYLCSVEKGAGANVLFFGSGTQLSVL.

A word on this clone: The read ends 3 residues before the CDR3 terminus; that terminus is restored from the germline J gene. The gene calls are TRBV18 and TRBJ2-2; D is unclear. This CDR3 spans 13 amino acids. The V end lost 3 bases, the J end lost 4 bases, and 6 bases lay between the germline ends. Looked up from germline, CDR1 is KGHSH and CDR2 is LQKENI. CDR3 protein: CASSPSRTGELFF. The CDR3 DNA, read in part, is TGTGCCAGCTCACCTTCGCGCACCGGGGAG.

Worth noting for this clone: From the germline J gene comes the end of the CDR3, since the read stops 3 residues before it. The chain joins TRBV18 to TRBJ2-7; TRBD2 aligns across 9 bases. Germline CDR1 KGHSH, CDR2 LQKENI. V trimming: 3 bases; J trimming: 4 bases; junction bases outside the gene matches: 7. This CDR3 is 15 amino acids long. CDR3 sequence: CASSPGAGGVYEQYF. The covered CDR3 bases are TGTGCCAGCTCACCCGGAGCGGGGGGCGTTTACGAG.